This T cell receptor beta chain was captured by sequencing in a study of response to subunit inactivated influenza vaccine. CDR3 length equals 13 residues. The germline V gene encodes CDR1 ENHRY and CDR2 SYGVKD. V dropped 0 bases and J dropped 2 bases, with 3 bases sitting between them. Worth noting for this clonotype: No antigen is known for it.

Points from the study as a whole: Few additional T cells are recruited per seasonal influenza vaccination, authors suggested.

MiXCR was run by TCRdb on the RT-PCR reads, yielding one entry per CDR3 protein. The sample shows hundreds of thousands of distinct CDR3 sequences, 21% of them seen only once. The material was PBMCs from blood, obtained around 22 months after vaccination. This chain joins TRBV10-3 and TRBJ2-3; D call uncertain. The sequence was collected from a man in his fifties or sixties who received an inactivated influenza vaccine. The CDR3 protein is CAISESFTDTQYF. The CDR3, as DNA: TGTGCCATCAGTGAGTCCTTCACAGATACGCAGTATTTT.